The 5 T cell receptor beta chains below all came from one sample that was sequenced in a study of CD8 T cells in Susac syndrome. With random hexamers, about 0.5 to 1 ug RNA was reverse transcribed. TCRdb re-called the immunoSEQ multiplex PCR reads through MiXCR, storing one row per CDR3 protein. The sample lists some 170,000 distinct CDR3 sequences, around 96% occurring once. Sequences were obtained from CD4+ T cells from PBMCs. The source of these receptors is a human donor in good health.

V is TRBV24-1 and J is TRBJ2-1; the D gene is possibly TRBD2 (7 bases). This CDR3 comprises 14 residues. Per the germline V gene, CDR1 is KGHDR and CDR2 is SFDVKD. Trimming removed 4 bases at V and 6 bases at J, with 12 bases between. CDR3 sequence (DNA): TGTGCCACCAGTGACGCGGGGGCCTCCAATGAGCAGTTCTTC. It translates to CATSDAGASNEQFF.

The rearrangement links TRBV7-6 to TRBJ2-1, with 9 bases fitting TRBD1. Trimming cost V 1 base and J 7 bases; bases outside gene matches: 17. The CDR3 spans 19 residues. The germline CDR1 and CDR2 sequences are SGHVS and FNYEAQ. DNA for the CDR3: TGTGCCAGCAGCTTAGTGGCGGACAGGGGACTCCCTTGGGAGAATGAGCAGTTCTTC. It specifies CASSLVADRGLPWENEQFF.

The V and J genes are TRBV4-2 and TRBJ2-6, with D tentatively TRBD1 (6 bases). CDR1 and CDR2 (germline): LGHNA, YNFKEQ. V lost 0 bases, J lost 4 bases, and 13 bases lay in between. The CDR3 contains 17 residues. DNA of the CDR3: TGTGCCAGCAGCCAAGAGTACAGGGAAGCGGGGGCCAACGTCCTGACTTTC. Protein product: CASSQEYREAGANVLTF.

The chain combines TRBV6-5 with TRBJ2-5, with a tentative D call TRBD1 (6 bases). CDR1 and CDR2 (germline): MNHEY, SVGAGI. The CDR3 is 15 amino acids. Trimming shortened V by 0 bases and J by 2 bases, and 10 bases separated the two germline ends. DNA for the CDR3: TGTGCCAGCAGTTACTCGGGGGCTACGCAAGAGACCCAGTACTTC. Amino acid sequence: CASSYSGATQETQYF.

This clonotype was found once. The J gene is TRBJ2-5, the V gene TRBV12-3 or TRBV12-4; 11 bases fit TRBD1. The CDR3 is 15 residues long. V shed 8 bases, J shed 7 bases, and the junction held 12 bases outside the gene matches. The CDR3 DNA follows: TGTGCCAGCGGGACGCCGGGACAGGGGGTTAGGACCCAGTACTTC. Residues: CASGTPGQGVRTQYF.